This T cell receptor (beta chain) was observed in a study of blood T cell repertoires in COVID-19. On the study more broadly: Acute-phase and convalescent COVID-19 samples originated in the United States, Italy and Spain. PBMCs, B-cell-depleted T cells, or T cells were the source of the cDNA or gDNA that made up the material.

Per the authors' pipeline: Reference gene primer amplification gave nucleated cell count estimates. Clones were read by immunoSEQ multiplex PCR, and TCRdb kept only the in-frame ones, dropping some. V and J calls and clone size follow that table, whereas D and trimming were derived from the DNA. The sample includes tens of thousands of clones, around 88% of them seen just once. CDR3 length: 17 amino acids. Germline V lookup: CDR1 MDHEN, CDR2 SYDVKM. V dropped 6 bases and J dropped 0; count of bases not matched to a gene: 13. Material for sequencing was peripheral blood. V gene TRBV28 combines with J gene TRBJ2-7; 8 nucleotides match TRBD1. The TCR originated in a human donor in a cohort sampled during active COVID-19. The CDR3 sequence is CASSSPTRQGSSYEQYF. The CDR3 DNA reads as TGTGCCAGCAGCTCCCCTACTCGACAGGGGAGCTCCTACGAGCAGTACTTC.